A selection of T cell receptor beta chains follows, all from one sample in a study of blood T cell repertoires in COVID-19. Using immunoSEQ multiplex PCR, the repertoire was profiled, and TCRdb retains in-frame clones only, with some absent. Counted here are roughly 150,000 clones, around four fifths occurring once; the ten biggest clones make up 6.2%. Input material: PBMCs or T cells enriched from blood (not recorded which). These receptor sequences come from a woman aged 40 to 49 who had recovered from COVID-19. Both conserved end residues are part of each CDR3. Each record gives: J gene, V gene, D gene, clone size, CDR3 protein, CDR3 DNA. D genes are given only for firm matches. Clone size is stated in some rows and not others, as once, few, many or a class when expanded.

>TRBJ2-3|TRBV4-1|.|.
CASSQDGSGTDTQYF
TGCGCCAGCAGCCAAGACGGGAGCGGCACAGATACGCAGTATTTT
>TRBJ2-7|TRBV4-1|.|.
CASSQSGLSYEQYF
TGCGCCAGCAGCCAAAGCGGGCTCTCCTACGAGCAGTACTTC
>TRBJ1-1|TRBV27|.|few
CASSLSGQEAFF
TGTGCCAGCAGTTTATCGGGGCAGGAAGCTTTCTTT
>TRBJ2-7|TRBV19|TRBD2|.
CASRKSSWLAGPYEQYF
TGTGCCAGTAGGAAATCTTCTTGGCTAGCGGGCCCCTACGAGCAGTACTTC
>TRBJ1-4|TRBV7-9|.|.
CASSLGEGKLFF
TGTGCCAGCAGCTTAGGGGAGGGAAAACTGTTTTTT
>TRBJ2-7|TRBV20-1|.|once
CSASATLGAGERDEQYF
TGCAGTGCTAGTGCAACTTTGGGGGCGGGAGAGCGGGACGAGCAGTACTTC
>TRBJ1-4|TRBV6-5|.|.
CASSRTVNEKLFF
TGTGCCAGCAGTAGGACAGTGAATGAAAAACTGTTTTTT
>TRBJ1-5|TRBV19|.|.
CATSEPGYLNQPQHF
TGTGCCACCTCAGAACCGGGTTATCTCAATCAGCCCCAGCATTTT
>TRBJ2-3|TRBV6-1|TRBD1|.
CASSETRGRGDTQYF
TGTGCCAGCAGTGAAACCAGGGGGCGTGGGGATACGCAGTATTTT
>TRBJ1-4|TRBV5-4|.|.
CASSSSVRGGEKLFF
TGTGCCAGCAGTTCGTCAGTCAGGGGCGGTGAAAAACTGTTTTTT
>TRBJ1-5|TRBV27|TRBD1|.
CASSPRQGSPYQPQHF
TGTGCCAGCAGTCCGCGACAGGGTTCGCCGTATCAGCCCCAGCATTTT
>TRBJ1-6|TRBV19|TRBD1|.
CASGTWDRDSPLHF
TGTGCCAGTGGCACGTGGGACAGGGATTCACCCCTCCACTTT
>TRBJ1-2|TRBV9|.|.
CASSPHKIMVANYGYTF
TGTGCCAGCAGCCCCCATAAGATAATGGTAGCTAACTATGGCTACACCTTC
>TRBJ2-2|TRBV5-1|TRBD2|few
CASSLASGRATGELFF
TGCGCCAGCAGCTTGGCTAGCGGGAGGGCCACCGGGGAGCTGTTTTTT
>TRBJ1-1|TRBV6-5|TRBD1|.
CASSYSRQGGGTEAFF
TGTGCCAGCAGTTACTCCAGGCAGGGGGGTGGCACTGAAGCTTTCTTT
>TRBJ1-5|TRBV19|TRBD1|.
CASSINRDREVTQHF
TGTGCCAGTAGTATCAACCGGGACAGGGAGGTGACCCAGCATTTT
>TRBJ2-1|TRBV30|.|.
CAWSVMTRGEQFF
TGTGCCTGGAGTGTAATGACCCGCGGGGAGCAGTTCTTC
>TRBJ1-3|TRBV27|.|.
CASSHVRVPGNTIYF
TGTGCCAGCAGTCACGTCAGGGTGCCCGGAAACACCATATATTTT
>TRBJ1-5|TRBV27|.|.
CASSLWGGDSNQPQHF
TGTGCCAGCAGTTTATGGGGGGGCGATAGCAATCAGCCCCAGCATTTT
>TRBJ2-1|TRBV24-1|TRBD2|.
CATSDLLAGPSYNEQFF
TGTGCCACCAGTGATTTGCTAGCGGGGCCTTCCTACAATGAGCAGTTCTTC
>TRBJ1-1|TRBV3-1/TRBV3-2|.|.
CASSQDGGASVAFF
TGTGCCAGCAGCCAAGATGGAGGGGCTTCTGTGGCTTTCTTT
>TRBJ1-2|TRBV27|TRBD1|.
CASSTQGGYGYTF
TGTGCCAGCTCTACCCAGGGGGGCTATGGCTACACCTTC
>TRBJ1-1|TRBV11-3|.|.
CASSSLANTEAFF
TGTGCCAGCAGCTCACTCGCCAACACTGAAGCTTTCTTT
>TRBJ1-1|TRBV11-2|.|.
CASSLGSRAVEAFF
TGTGCCAGCAGCTTAGGTAGCAGGGCAGTTGAAGCTTTCTTT
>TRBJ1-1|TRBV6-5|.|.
CASSWGQNTEAFF
TGTGCCAGCTCCTGGGGACAGAACACTGAAGCTTTCTTT
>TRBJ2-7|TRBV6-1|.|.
CASSEGGAGGYVF
TGTGCCAGCAGTGAAGGTGGAGCAGGGGGGTATGTCTTC
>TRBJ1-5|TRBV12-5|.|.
CASGFAGQPQHF
TGTGCTAGTGGTTTTGCCGGGCAGCCCCAGCATTTT
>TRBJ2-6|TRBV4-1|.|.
CASSQASGANVLTF
TGCGCCAGCAGCCAAGCTTCTGGGGCCAACGTCCTGACTTTC
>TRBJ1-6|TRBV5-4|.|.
CASSFAGGNYNSPLHF
TGTGCCAGCAGCTTTGCGGGGGGTAACTATAATTCACCCCTCCACTTT
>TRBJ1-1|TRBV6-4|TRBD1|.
CASVLRQGNTEAFF
TGTGCCAGCGTCCTGAGACAGGGGAACACTGAAGCTTTCTTT
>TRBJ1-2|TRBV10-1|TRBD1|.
CASSDRGRRYGYTF
TGCGCCAGCAGTGACAGGGGGCGCCGGTATGGCTACACCTTC
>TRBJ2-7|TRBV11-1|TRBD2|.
CASSLGLAGVGYEQYF
TGTGCCAGCTCATTGGGACTAGCGGGAGTTGGGTACGAGCAGTACTTC
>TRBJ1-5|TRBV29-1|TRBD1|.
CSVELLGQGNQPQHF
TGCAGCGTAGAACTATTAGGACAGGGGAATCAGCCCCAGCATTTT
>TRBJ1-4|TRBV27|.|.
CASSLRGWARSNEKLFF
TGTGCCAGCAGTTTAAGAGGGTGGGCGCGGTCTAATGAAAAACTGTTTTTT
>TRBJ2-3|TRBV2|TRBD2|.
CASSRLAGGGTDTQYF
TGTGCCAGCAGTAGACTAGCGGGAGGAGGGACAGATACGCAGTATTTT
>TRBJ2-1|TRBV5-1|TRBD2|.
CASSLTGTISYNEQFF
TGCGCCAGCAGCTTGACCGGGACTATCTCCTACAATGAGCAGTTCTTC
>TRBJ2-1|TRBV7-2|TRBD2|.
CASSLNGGADNEQFF
TGTGCCAGCAGCTTAAACGGGGGGGCTGACAATGAGCAGTTCTTC
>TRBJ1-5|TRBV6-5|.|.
CASSYSFAVGQPQHF
TGTGCCAGCAGTTACTCGTTTGCGGTAGGCCAGCCCCAGCATTTT
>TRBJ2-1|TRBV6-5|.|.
CASSLEGGVKNEQFF
TGTGCCAGCAGTCTCGAAGGGGGAGTGAAAAATGAGCAGTTCTTC
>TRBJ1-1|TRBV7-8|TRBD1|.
CASSLAAPGGNTEAFF
TGTGCCAGCAGCTTAGCCGCCCCAGGGGGGAACACTGAAGCTTTCTTT
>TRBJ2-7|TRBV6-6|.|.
CATSEGHRGEQYF
TGTGCCACCTCGGAGGGCCATCGGGGGGAGCAGTACTTC
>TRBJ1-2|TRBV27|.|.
CASSLGRTINYDYTF
TGTGCCAGCAGTTTAGGACGGACTATAAACTATGACTACACCTTC
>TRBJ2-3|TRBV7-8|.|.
CASSSNMNRPTDTQYF
TGTGCCAGCAGCTCTAATATGAACAGACCCACAGATACGCAGTATTTT
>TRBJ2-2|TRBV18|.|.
CASSPPGWANTGELFF
TGTGCCAGCTCACCACCGGGCTGGGCTAACACCGGGGAGCTGTTTTTT
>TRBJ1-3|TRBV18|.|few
CASSRGNGTNYSGNTIYF
TGTGCCAGCTCACGGGGGAACGGGACTAATTACTCTGGAAACACCATATATTTT
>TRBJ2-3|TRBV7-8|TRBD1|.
CASSFKQGAADTQYF
TGTGCCAGCAGCTTTAAACAGGGGGCTGCAGATACGCAGTATTTT